The clone carrying this T cell receptor beta chain was counted a few times. TCRdb re-called the RT-PCR reads with MiXCR, one entry per CDR3 protein. The table lists a few hundred thousand distinct CDR3 sequences, 13% to 15% of them singletons. This sample is part of a study of patients and donors after allogeneic stem cell transplantation. Germline assignment: CDR1 LGHDT and CDR2 YNNKEL (reference sequence). The CDR3 is 15 amino acids. V was clipped by 0 bases and J by 7 bases, with 13 bases between them. Input material: blood, either unsorted or a sorted T cell fraction (not recorded which). J is TRBJ1-5 and V is TRBV3-1; D unresolved. This TCR derives from a human donor who was either an allogeneic HSCT recipient or a stem cell or donor lymphocyte infusion donor (not recorded which). It is not recorded whose cells these are; they may come from a transplant donor. In DNA, the CDR3 is TGTGCCAGCAGCCAAGATGGCGGAGCTAAACAGCCCCAGCATTTT. As protein: CASSQDGGAKQPQHF.